Listed here are 25 T cell receptor beta chains from one sample, sequenced in a study of T cells in localized non-small cell lung cancer. Repertoires were generated with immunoSEQ multiplex PCR, while TCRdb's copy carries only in-frame clones and drops some. The sample lists roughly 86,000 clones; roughly four fifths were seen once. Sequences were derived from peripheral blood, sampled before any cancer treatment. These receptor sequences come from a man aged 40 to 70 with stage I lung adenocarcinoma.

As for this clone: Mismatch with germline at one junction end may stem from a read error. The chain joins TRBV29-1 to TRBJ1-1; 7 bases map to TRBD1. CDR3 length equals 13 residues. Germline CDR1 reads SQVTM; CDR2 reads ANQGSEA. The CDR3 nucleotides read TGCGGCGTTTTGGGACAGATGAACACTGAAGCTTTCTTT. Protein sequence: CGVLGQMNTEAFF.

The chain uses TRBV25-1 and TRBJ2-7; D is ambiguous. The CDR3 consists of 11 residues. Germline CDR1 MGHDK, CDR2 SYGVNS. V lost 2 bases and J 3 bases, leaving 2 bases between the germline ends. CDR3 DNA: TGTGCCAGCAGTGAAGGCTACGAGCAGTACTTC. This sequence encodes CASSEGYEQYF.

The chain is built from TRBV27 and TRBJ1-5; perhaps TRBD1 as D (6 bases). This CDR3 has 18 amino acids. The V gene lost 5 bases and the J gene lost 0 bases, with 20 bases spanning the gap. In germline, CDR1 is MNHEY, CDR2 SMNVEV (reference sequence). This CDR3 reads CASSAQGPHRYSNQPQHF. The CDR3 coding sequence is TGTGCCAGCAGTGCACAGGGACCGCATCGGTATAGCAATCAGCCCCAGCATTTT.

The V gene is TRBV9, the J gene TRBJ2-1; D remains unclear. V lost 0 bases and J lost 3, with 16 bases in between. The CDR3 is 17 amino acids. CDR1 is SGDLS, CDR2 YYNGEE, per germline. CDR3 nucleotides: TGTGCCAGCAGCGTAGGTCCCGAAGCGACCCTCTACAATGAGCAGTTCTTC. Amino acids: CASSVGPEATLYNEQFF.

This clone is judged medium-sized. The chain is built from TRBV19 and TRBJ1-5; unclear D gene. The germline V and J ends were trimmed by 8 bases and 10 bases, with 3 bases remaining between them. Per germline, CDR1 LNHDA and CDR2 SQIVND (reference sequence). This CDR3 has 8 amino acids. The CDR3 nucleotides read TGTGCCAGTCTACCCCAGCATTTT. Its translation is CASLPQHF.

The chain combines TRBV28 with TRBJ2-1; either TRBD1 or TRBD2 may fit D (5 bases each). Trimming shortened V by 1 base and J by 6 bases, and 16 bases separated the two germline ends. Looked up from germline, CDR1 is MDHEN and CDR2 is SYDVKM. This CDR3 spans 16 amino acids. Written as DNA, the CDR3 is TGTGCCAGCAGTTTATACCGGGACGGTGTCGGCAATGAGCAGTTCTTC. Residues: CASSLYRDGVGNEQFF.

This chain links TRBV7-9 with TRBJ1-5; 7 bases are shared with TRBD1. This CDR3 has 16 residues. Germline V lookup: CDR1 SEHNR, CDR2 FQNEAQ (reference sequence). Trimming at V came to 5 bases and at J to 7 bases, leaving 14 bases not matched to a gene. Here the CDR3 reads CASSPNNYRGRQPQHF. CDR3 DNA sequence: TGTGCCAGCAGCCCTAATAACTACAGGGGACGACAGCCCCAGCATTTT.

This clone appeared once. The chain combines TRBV30 with TRBJ1-5; D remains unclear. The germline gives CDR1 GTSNPN, CDR2 SVGIG (reference sequence). V lost 2 bases, J lost 3 bases, and 14 bases lay in between. The CDR3 spans 15 residues. The CDR3 nucleotides are TGTGCCTGGAGTAGGCCGGTACCCTCCAATCAGCCCCAGCATTTT. Its translation: CAWSRPVPSNQPQHF.

A remark on this clone: The sample holds other DNA sequences that translate to the same CDR3. J is TRBJ1-5 and V is TRBV2; no definite D call. Germline V lookup: CDR1 SNHLY, CDR2 FYNNEI. The CDR3 length is 13 residues. V was clipped by 5 bases and J by 0 bases, with 5 bases between them. Here the CDR3 reads CASSSDSNQPQHF. The CDR3 bases are TGTGCCAGCAGTTCAGATAGCAATCAGCCCCAGCATTTT. Full variable domain (missing parts from reference TRBV2 and TRBJ1-5): EPEVTQTPSHQVTQMGQEVILRCVPISNHLYFYWYRQILGQKVEFLVSFYNNEISEKSEIFDDQFSVERPDGSNFTLKIRSTKLEDSAMYFCASSSDSNQPQHFGDGTRLSIL.

This chain links TRBV11-3 with TRBJ2-1, with 15 bases identical to TRBD2. Unmatched junction bases numbered 4, after V lost 5 bases and J lost 5 bases. Germline assignment: CDR1 SGHNT and CDR2 YENEEA. This CDR3 comprises 16 residues. The CDR3 coding sequence is TGTGCCAGCAGCCGAGGGACTAGCGGGAGGCACAATGAGCAGTTCTTC. As protein: CASSRGTSGRHNEQFF.

CDR3 amino acids: CASSEGGLEAETQYF. The CDR3 DNA reads as TGTGCCAGCAGTGAAGGGGGACTAGAGGCAGAGACCCAGTACTTC. V usage is TRBV6-1 and J usage is TRBJ2-5; 8 positions agree with TRBD2. The CDR3 length is 15 residues. Trimming at V came to 1 base and at J to 4 bases, leaving 5 bases not matched to a gene. Germline-derived CDR1 and CDR2 are MNHNS and SASEGT.

The chain uses TRBV7-2 and TRBJ2-7; 9 bases map to TRBD1. The germline V gene has CDR1 SGHTA and CDR2 FQGNSA. This CDR3 has 14 amino acids. With V trimmed by 2 bases and J by 5 bases, 4 bases remained unmatched. CDR3 sequence reads: CASSLSGQGHEQYF. The CDR3 region has the DNA TGTGCCAGCAGCTTATCGGGACAGGGCCACGAGCAGTACTTC.

The rearrangement uses TRBV29-1 and TRBJ2-7; D could derive from TRBD1 or TRBD2 (6 bases each). Germline CDR1 and CDR2: SQVTM and ANQGSEA. V shed 1 base and J shed 0 bases, with 10 bases lying between them. CDR3 length: 14 amino acids. As DNA, the CDR3 is TGCAGCGTTGAAGGCGGGACACTCTCCTACGAGCAGTACTTC. Its translation: CSVEGGTLSYEQYF.

In its sample, this clone was seen a few times. V and J are TRBV27 and TRBJ2-1; TRBD1 matches at 7 bases. The CDR3 runs to 16 residues. Germline V gene sequence: CDR1 MNHEY, CDR2 SMNVEV (reference sequence). Germline trimming cut 5 bases from V and 0 bases from J; bases unmatched to any gene: 7. CDR3 DNA sequence: TGTGCCAGCAGTCCGGGACAGACACGCTCCTACAATGAGCAGTTCTTC. As protein: CASSPGQTRSYNEQFF.

The chain recombines TRBV5-4 with TRBJ2-2; 9 bases are a match to TRBD2. Trimming took 4 bases from V and 6 from J; bases not matched to a gene: 7. The length of the CDR3 is 15 residues. CDR1 is SGHNT, CDR2 YYREEE, per germline (reference sequence). In nucleotides, the CDR3 is TGTGCCAGCAGCCTCCCGCGGGAGGGCTCCGGGGAGCTGTTTTTT. Residues: CASSLPREGSGELFF.

This clone was observed a few times. This rearrangement joins TRBV7-9 to TRBJ2-3; no clear D gene. V lost 1 base, J lost 2 bases, and 10 bases lay in between. The germline gives CDR1 SEHNR, CDR2 FQNEAQ (reference sequence). The CDR3 is 15 residues long. The CDR3 here is CASSLGRTNTDTQYF. CDR3 coding DNA: TGTGCCAGCAGCTTAGGCAGGACGAACACAGATACGCAGTATTTT.

This clone was counted between two and nine times. The gene calls are TRBV7-9 and TRBJ2-7; possible D gene TRBD1, 7 bases. With 4 bases removed from V and 3 bases from J, the gap between germline ends came to 16 bases. The CDR3 has 15 residues. The V gene's germline CDR1 is SEHNR and CDR2 FQNEAQ (reference sequence). CDR3 region: CASSSGVQGVYEQYF. The CDR3 nucleotides read TGTGCCAGCAGCTCGGGGGTGCAGGGGGTCTACGAGCAGTACTTC.

The V call is TRBV29-1, the J call TRBJ2-5, with TRBD2 matching over 7 bases. The CDR3 is 12 amino acids. The V and J ends lost 8 bases and 4 bases, in that order; junction bases with no gene match: 7. From germline, CDR1 is SQVTM and CDR2 ANQGSEA. As DNA, the CDR3 is TGCAGCTGGGGGGGGGTGACAGAGACCCAGTACTTC. Residues: CSWGGVTETQYF.

The V and J genes are TRBV2 and TRBJ2-2, with a tentative D call TRBD2 (6 bases). Germline CDR1 reads SNHLY; CDR2 reads FYNNEI. Trimming stripped 4 bases from V and 7 bases from J, with 16 bases between. The CDR3 has 15 amino acids. In DNA, the CDR3 is TGTGCCAGCAGTGGGGTCAGGGCGGGGATCGGGGAGCTGTTTTTT. Encoded protein: CASSGVRAGIGELFF.

The genes are TRBV13 and TRBJ2-3; no clear D gene. CDR3 length equals 14 residues. The germline CDR1 and CDR2 sequences are PRHDT and FYEKMQ (reference sequence). Trimming pared 2 bases from V and 5 bases from J, leaving 11 bases between. This chain's CDR3 is CASSLLSVKDTQYF. In nucleotides, the CDR3 is TGTGCCAGCAGCTTACTATCGGTTAAAGATACGCAGTATTTT.

CDR3 coding DNA: TGCGCCAGCAGAGGACAGCGGGGTACCTACAATGAGCAGTTCTTC. Translating it yields CASRGQRGTYNEQFF. The chain joins TRBV10-2 to TRBJ2-1, with D possibly being TRBD2 (7 bases). The germline V gene encodes CDR1 WSHSY and CDR2 SAAADI. Trimming removed 6 bases from V and 2 bases from J, with 14 bases in between. The CDR3 is 15 residues long.

This clone has more than one count but fewer than ten. This chain joins TRBV21-1 and TRBJ1-2. TRBV21-1 is shown as a pseudogene. This CDR3 is built from 14 residues. Written as DNA, the CDR3 is TGTGCCAGCAGCCCACCGTTGGGAGGTCGGGTAATGACCTTC. It is translated as CASSPPLGGRVMTF.

This rearrangement joins TRBV6-5 to TRBJ2-7; D gene uncertain. Germline CDR1 is MNHEY and CDR2 is SVGAGI. CDR3 length: 14 amino acids. CDR3 loop: CASSITFSSYEQYF. In DNA form, the CDR3 reads TGTGCTTCCAGTATTACTTTTAGCTCCTACGAGCAGTACTTC.

The chain recombines TRBV18 with TRBJ2-3; D not resolved. From germline, CDR1 is KGHSH and CDR2 LQKENI. Between the trimmed V and J ends, which lost 1 base and 2 bases, there was a span of 10 bases. This CDR3 has 15 residues. The DNA for the CDR3 is TGTGCCAGCTCACCACGGTTAAAGGACACAGATACGCAGTATTTT. Translating gives CASSPRLKDTDTQYF.

The chain joins TRBV9 to TRBJ1-5, with TRBD1 matching 7 bases. CDR1 is SGDLS and CDR2 is YYNGEE in the germline V gene. V was clipped by 3 bases and J by 5 bases; unmatched bases: 5. This CDR3 contains 14 residues. The DNA for the CDR3 is TGTGCCAGCAGCGGGAGAGGGGGCGATCAGCCCCAGCATTTT. It codes for CASSGRGGDQPQHF.